This TCR beta chain was found in a study of response to subunit inactivated influenza vaccine. Whole-study results and caveats: A suggestion made by the authors is that each seasonal influenza vaccination recruits few new T cells.

TCRdb recomputed calls from the RT-PCR reads with MiXCR, one row per CDR3 protein. The sample includes around 180,000 distinct CDR3 sequences, about a tenth of them seen just once. As to this clonotype: The target antigen is unknown.

The length of the CDR3 is 15 residues. Trimming took 5 bases from V and 5 from J; bases not matched to a gene: 3. CDR1 is LNHDA, CDR2 SQIVND, per germline (reference sequence). The sequence derives from a man aged 45-65 years who received an inactivated influenza vaccine. The chain combines TRBV19 with TRBJ2-2; 12 bases are a match to TRBD2. Sequencing used non-naive T cells sorted from PBMCs, obtained on the day of vaccination. CDR3 DNA sequence: TGTGCCAGTAGTTTTGGACTAGCGGGAACCGGGGAGCTGTTTTTT. This translates into CASSFGLAGTGELFF.